This T cell receptor (beta chain) appears in the sequencing data of a study of cytomegalovirus exposure and HLA in healthy donors. Study in general: A data release that came early held roughly 85 million unique TCRs from HLA-typed donors.

All donors participated as healthy donors of bone marrow. Germline V gene sequence: CDR1 SGHNT, CDR2 YENEEA. The CDR3 consists of 15 residues. The V gene lost 0 bases and the J gene lost 1 base, with 10 bases spanning the gap. Study conclusions and caveats: High specificity and sensitivity for cytomegalovirus status were reported for the classifier. Previously analyzed data showed that most TCR beta V segments were productive at a frequency of about 87% or about 30%.

On this clone: The antigen remains unidentified.

The PCR contained 60 Vbeta and 13 Jbeta primers. TCRdb's copy holds only in-frame clones and misses some; the assay was immunoSEQ multiplex PCR. The table lists about 63,000 clones, roughly two thirds of them singletons. This TCR was sampled from a man over 45 in good health and CMV-seronegative. The V and J genes are TRBV11-3 and TRBJ2-7; tentatively, D is TRBD2 (6 bases). Input material: PBMCs. The CDR3 bases are TGTGCCAGCAGCTTAGAGGGGGGTCGGTCCTACGAGCAGTACTTC. Protein product: CASSLEGGRSYEQYF. The full variable domain, completed using reference TRBV11-3 and TRBJ2-7, is EAGVVQSPRYKIIEKKQPVAFWCNPISGHNTLYWYLQNLGQGPELLIRYENEEAVDDSQLPKDRFSAERLKGVDSTLKIQPAELGDSAVYLCASSLEGGRSYEQYFGPGTRLTVT.